The text below deals with one T cell receptor beta chain. Its antigen is currently unknown. TCRdb processed the reads anew with MiXCR; each CDR3 protein has one entry. The sample holds tens of thousands of distinct CDR3 sequences; 20% to 25% are singletons and the top ten take roughly 80%. These data belong to a study of T cell repertoires in cytomegalovirus infection. Whole-study results and caveats: Carriers of CMV plus the relevant HLA were identified by cumulative public TCR beta family frequency. CMV-specific HLA-C-restricted TCR beta clonotypes dominated the ex vivo response.

Trimming cost V 5 bases and J 10 bases, with 12 bases left between them. The CDR3 extends over 13 amino acids. Germline lookup yields CDR1 LNHDA and CDR2 SQIVND (reference sequence). The sample consisted of PBMCs, sequenced either directly or after in vitro stimulation (not recorded which). The V gene is TRBV19, the J gene TRBJ1-6; tentatively, D is TRBD1 (6 bases). The source of this sequence is a human donor in good health (CMV status not recorded). Some clones in this sample may be carry-over from other donors' samples. The CDR3 spells CASSPLDSSPLHF. CDR3 nucleotide sequence: TGTGCCAGTAGTCCCCTGGACAGCTCACCCCTCCACTTT.